This is a list of T cell receptor beta chains from one sample in a study of T-cell memory formation after mild COVID-19. One entry per CDR3 protein results from TCRdb running MiXCR on the 5' RACE reads. The sample holds 75,000 to 90,000 distinct CDR3 sequences, roughly 13% seen once. Sequencing input: PBMCs or a T cell subset sorted from them (not recorded which). The receptors were gathered from an adult woman who had mild COVID-19 (a few samples of this study predate the infection). Cell type and time point are not known. CDR3s include the opening cysteine and the closing phenylalanine or tryptophan.

CDR3aa	v_gene
CASTSNTGLPGEAFF	TRBV27
CASSQYRGNADTQYF	TRBV7-8
CASSQWTSGAAYEQYF	TRBV4-1
CASSLGPSGQLETQYF	TRBV5-1
CASSERGPEAFF	TRBV25-1
CASGLAYIGATDTQYF	TRBV12-5
CASSLDPGRTVGDTEAFF	TRBV7-8
CASSVGGSTDTQYF	TRBV9
CSALRGGQNIQYF	TRBV29-1
CASSYSSGGSTDTQYF	TRBV6-5
CASSQGTSGTDTQYF	TRBV5-1
CASGRTSGSLFVETQYF	TRBV27
CASSEGGPDRGLETQYF	TRBV2
CASSPWGGTEAFF	TRBV12-3/TRBV12-4
CASKNRQAEAFF	TRBV12-3/TRBV12-4
CASSVTGSFNQPQHF	TRBV9
CASSHRGLTTGNEQFF	TRBV12-3/TRBV12-4
CASSLTGIYSDTQYF	TRBV5-1
CASRKNWVDRQVDEQYF	TRBV21-1
CASSPRVAGEWTGELFF	TRBV7-9